Shown below are 25 T cell receptor beta chains from a single sample sequenced in a study of blood T cell repertoires in COVID-19. The protocol was immunoSEQ multiplex PCR, while the TCRdb copy is restricted to in-frame clones and leaves out a portion. The sample carries a few hundred thousand clones, 84% recorded once. Sequencing input: peripheral blood. These receptors came from a woman of 80 years or more with COVID-19, enrolled during active disease.

The rearrangement links TRBV5-4 to TRBJ1-3; D is uncertain. V lost 2 bases, J lost 0 bases, and 9 bases lay in between. Per germline, CDR1 SGHNT and CDR2 YYREEE (reference sequence). The CDR3 is 15 amino acids. CDR3 sequence: CASSFGRASGNTIYF. CDR3 DNA sequence: TGTGCCAGCAGCTTTGGGAGGGCCTCTGGAAACACCATATATTTT.

V gene TRBV19 combines with J gene TRBJ1-6; TRBD1 matches at 8 bases. Germline CDR1 is LNHDA and CDR2 is SQIVND (reference sequence). CDR3 length: 15 residues. V was clipped by 6 bases and J by 14 bases; unmatched bases: 15. The CDR3 coding sequence is TGTGCCAGTAGCAAAGCCCAGGGGGCCCAGTTAACCCTCCACTTT. As protein: CASSKAQGAQLTLHF.

The CDR3 bases are TGTGCCGTACTTCCGGGACAGGGTACGGGGCAGCCCCAGCATTTT. It encodes CAVLPGQGTGQPQHF. The chain combines TRBV6-5 with TRBJ1-5; 9 bases fit TRBD1. The CDR3 covers 15 residues. Germline CDR1 MNHEY, CDR2 SVGAGI. V dropped 11 bases and J dropped 7; count of bases not matched to a gene: 15.

This chain joins TRBV10-3 and TRBJ1-1; D gene uncertain. The V end was cut by 3 bases, the J end by 5 bases, with 7 bases between. The CDR3 loop spans 12 amino acids. In germline, CDR1 is ENHRY, CDR2 SYGVKD. The CDR3 coding sequence is TGTGCCATCAGTGACATGGAGACTGAAGCTTTCTTT. Its translation: CAISDMETEAFF.

This chain uses TRBV7-6 with TRBJ2-1; tentative D call: TRBD1 (7 bases). CDR1 is SGHVS and CDR2 is FNYEAQ in the germline V gene. This CDR3 spans 16 amino acids. Trimming took off 1 base at V and 6 bases at J, with 16 bases between the two ends. CDR3 nucleotide sequence: TGTGCCAGCAGCTTAGTTGGAGGGGGCACACCCAATGAGCAGTTCTTC. Translation gives CASSLVGGGTPNEQFF. Drawing the rest from reference TRBV7-6 and TRBJ2-1, the complete variable domain is GAGVSQSPRYKVTKRGQDVALRCDPISGHVSLYWYRQALGQGPEFLTYFNYEAQQDKSGLPNDRFSAERPEGSISTLTIQRTEQRDSAMYRCASSLVGGGTPNEQFFGPGTRLTVL.

The chain joins TRBV11-1 to TRBJ2-1, with 8 bases that match TRBD1. Trimming cost V 4 bases and J 1 base; bases outside gene matches: 3. This CDR3 spans 15 amino acids. Germline loops: CDR1 SGHAT, CDR2 FQDESV (reference sequence). CDR3 protein: CASSSGQGSYNEQFF. Here the CDR3 DNA reads TGTGCCAGCAGCTCCGGACAGGGATCCTACAATGAGCAGTTCTTC.

The chain links TRBV21-1 to TRBJ2-7; the DNA was not compared with TRBD1, the D call given in the table. TRBV21-1 is annotated as a pseudogene. The CDR3 is 16 amino acids. Here the CDR3 DNA reads TGTGCCAGCAGTGTATATCCGGACAGGGACTCCTACGAGCAGTACTTC. Its translation is CASSVYPDRDSYEQYF.

The J gene is TRBJ2-2, the V gene TRBV6-4, with TRBD2 matching over 10 bases. The CDR3 loop spans 15 amino acids. Germline V gene sequence: CDR1 MRHNA, CDR2 SNTAGT. With V trimmed by 3 bases and J by 5 bases, 3 bases remained unmatched. CDR3 in amino acids: CASSELAGITGELFF. The CDR3, as DNA: TGTGCCAGCAGTGAACTAGCGGGGATTACCGGGGAGCTGTTTTTT.

CDR3 region: CASSRDRVVNSGNTIYF. The CDR3 DNA sequence: TGTGCCAGCAGCCGGGACAGGGTCGTAAACTCTGGAAACACCATATATTTT. The rearrangement uses TRBV5-4 and TRBJ1-3; 9 nucleotides align to TRBD1. The CDR3 is 17 residues long. Trimming removed 4 bases from V and 0 bases from J; junction bases left unmatched: 8. Looked up from germline, CDR1 is SGHNT and CDR2 is YYREEE (reference sequence).

The V and J genes are TRBV24-1 and TRBJ2-1, with 8 bases lining up with TRBD1. The V gene's germline CDR1 is KGHDR and CDR2 SFDVKD. This CDR3 contains 15 residues. V trimming: 4 bases; J trimming: 13 bases; junction bases outside the gene matches: 14. The CDR3 DNA reads TGTGCCACCAGTGAGGTTGGTGTCGTTGGGACAGGTCAGTTCTTC. Protein sequence: CATSEVGVVGTGQFF.

The chain uses TRBV19 and TRBJ1-5; TRBD1 aligns across 9 bases. The germline V gene has CDR1 LNHDA and CDR2 SQIVND (reference sequence). V lost 5 bases, J lost 2 bases, and 7 bases stayed unmatched. The CDR3 has 16 amino acids. CDR3 sequence (DNA): TGTGCCAGTAGTGCACAGGGGGCTAGTGGCAATCAGCCCCAGCATTTT. Its protein is CASSAQGASGNQPQHF. The variable domain in full, completed from reference TRBV19 and TRBJ1-5, reads DGGITQSPKYLFRKEGQNVTLSCEQNLNHDAMYWYRQDPGQGLRLIYYSQIVNDFQKGDIAEGYSVSREKKESFPLTVTSAQKNPTAFYLCASSAQGASGNQPQHFGDGTRLSIL.

CDR3: CAISEGRAGVTDTQYF. CDR3 nucleotides: TGTGCCATCAGTGAAGGTAGAGCGGGGGTCACAGATACGCAGTATTTT. This chain uses TRBV10-3 with TRBJ2-3, with 8 bases that match TRBD2. The CDR3 spans 16 residues. V was clipped by 3 bases and J by 2 bases; unmatched bases: 7. Germline assignment: CDR1 ENHRY and CDR2 SYGVKD.

Here the CDR3 reads CASSLEGSGTEAFF. In DNA, the CDR3 is TGTGCCAGCAGCTTGGAAGGGTCAGGGACTGAAGCTTTCTTT. The chain recombines TRBV7-9 with TRBJ1-1; possible D gene TRBD1, 5 bases. Trimming stripped 3 bases from V and 5 bases from J, with 13 bases between. The CDR3 sequence is 14 residues long. Germline V CDR1 and CDR2: SEHNR, FQNEAQ (reference sequence). Filled out from reference TRBV7-9 and TRBJ1-1, the complete variable domain reads DTGVSQNPRHKITKRGQNVTFRCDPISEHNRLYWYRQTLGQGPEFLTYFQNEAQLEKSRLLSDRFSAERPKGSFSTLEIQRTEQGDSAMYLCASSLEGSGTEAFFGQGTRLTVV.

This chain connects TRBV4-2 to TRBJ2-5, with 7 positions matching TRBD2. V lost 0 bases to trimming and J lost 1 base; unmatched junction nucleotides: 8. Germline V lookup: CDR1 LGHNA, CDR2 YNFKEQ. The CDR3 is 17 residues long. The CDR3 protein is CASSQDVASGPQETQYF. CDR3 coding DNA: TGTGCCAGCAGCCAAGATGTGGCTAGCGGACCCCAAGAGACCCAGTACTTC.

The V call is TRBV27, the J call TRBJ2-2, with D tentatively TRBD2 (7 bases). Germline lookup yields CDR1 MNHEY and CDR2 SMNVEV (reference sequence). With 2 bases removed from V and 3 bases from J, the gap between germline ends came to 13 bases. This CDR3 spans 16 amino acids. The CDR3 loop is CASSLGGGLYTGELFF. CDR3 DNA: TGTGCCAGCAGTTTAGGGGGGGGGCTCTACACCGGGGAGCTGTTTTTT.

The chain links TRBV5-1 to TRBJ2-1; D is ambiguous. V was trimmed by 4 bases and J by 1 base, leaving 15 bases between them. CDR3 length: 16 amino acids. Per germline, CDR1 SGHRS and CDR2 YFSETQ. The CDR3 is CASSPTPSDSYNEQFF. The CDR3 DNA follows: TGCGCCAGCAGCCCTACACCGAGCGATTCCTACAATGAGCAGTTCTTC.

The chain joins TRBV7-9 to TRBJ1-1; D not resolved. The V end lost 1 base, the J end lost 0 bases, and 6 bases lay between the germline ends. Looked up from germline, CDR1 is SEHNR and CDR2 is FQNEAQ (reference sequence). The CDR3 sequence is 14 residues long. The CDR3 nucleotides read TGTGCCAGCAGCTTAGAATCGGTGAACACTGAAGCTTTCTTT. It encodes CASSLESVNTEAFF.

This chain connects TRBV18 to TRBJ2-5, with D tentatively TRBD1 (6 bases). The CDR3 length is 15 residues. V was clipped by 1 base and J by 2 bases, with 11 bases between them. Germline assignment: CDR1 KGHSH and CDR2 LQKENI. The CDR3 loop is CASSPRTGRQETQYF. The CDR3 nucleotides are TGTGCCAGCTCACCACGAACAGGGAGACAAGAGACCCAGTACTTC.

The chain joins TRBV2 to TRBJ1-4; unclear D gene. This CDR3 is 16 amino acids long. The V end was cut by 7 bases, the J end by 0 bases, with 15 bases between. Germline CDR1 SNHLY, CDR2 FYNNEI. CDR3 nucleotides: TGTGCCAGCACTCCCACCGGCCAGGCAACTAATGAAAAACTGTTTTTT. Protein product: CASTPTGQATNEKLFF.

The V and J genes are TRBV5-1 and TRBJ2-5, with 9 bases that match TRBD1. CDR1 is SGHRS and CDR2 is YFSETQ in the germline V gene. V lost 2 bases to trimming and J lost 2 bases; unmatched junction nucleotides: 1. This CDR3 has 14 amino acids. CDR3 sequence (DNA): TGCGCCAGCAGCTTCGGACAGGGGCAAGAGACCCAGTACTTC. As protein: CASSFGQGQETQYF.

This chain joins TRBV9 and TRBJ2-3, with 7 bases fitting TRBD2. CDR1 is SGDLS, CDR2 YYNGEE, per germline. The CDR3 is 14 amino acids. After removal of 0 bases from V and 3 bases from J, the junction contained 1 base not matched to a gene. Written as DNA, the CDR3 is TGTGCCAGCAGCGTAGGGGAGGGTACAGATACGCAGTATTTT. Translation: CASSVGEGTDTQYF.

J is TRBJ2-1 and V is TRBV7-3; tentative D call: TRBD2 (5 bases). V lost 4 bases and J 8 bases, leaving 12 bases between the germline ends. Germline lookup yields CDR1 SGHTA and CDR2 FQGTGA. This CDR3 has 13 residues. CDR3 amino acids: CASSSASLDEQFF. The CDR3 region has the DNA TGTGCCAGCAGCTCCGCTAGCCTGGATGAGCAGTTCTTC.

The chain is built from TRBV2 and TRBJ2-1, with D unclear. With 4 bases removed from V and 1 base from J, the gap between germline ends came to 8 bases. Germline V CDR1 and CDR2: SNHLY, FYNNEI. The CDR3 is 14 amino acids. CDR3 DNA: TGTGCCAGCAGTGGTTTATTATCCTACAATGAGCAGTTCTTC. Translating it yields CASSGLLSYNEQFF.

V gene TRBV19 combines with J gene TRBJ1-1; 8 bases line up with TRBD1. Per the germline V gene, CDR1 is LNHDA and CDR2 is SQIVND (reference sequence). The V gene end was trimmed by 7 bases and the J gene end by 1 base; junction bases not matched to a gene: 14. CDR3 size: 17 residues. CDR3 loop: CASTKGQGGPRNTEAFF. The CDR3 DNA sequence: TGTGCCAGTACCAAAGGACAGGGAGGACCCCGGAACACTGAAGCTTTCTTT.

The rearrangement joins TRBV3-1 (or the pseudogene TRBV3-2) to TRBJ2-7; D gene ambiguous. There are 12 residues in the CDR3. Germline V lookup: CDR1 LGHDT, CDR2 YNNKEL (reference sequence). Trimming removed 0 bases from V and 7 bases from J, with 7 bases in between. Here the CDR3 reads CASSQDEREQYF. The CDR3 DNA reads TGTGCCAGCAGCCAAGATGAGAGGGAGCAGTACTTC.